Listed below are T cell receptor beta chains from one sample, sequenced in a study of human thymus T cells. Generated by immunoSEQ multiplex PCR, the TCRdb table keeps only in-frame clones and is missing some. The sample has some 78,000 clones, 96% seen once. The specimen sequenced was thymus tissue. These receptors came from a boy younger than two with a congenital heart defect but otherwise immunologically healthy. The CDR3 runs from the conserved cysteine through the conserved F or W. D genes are given only for firm matches. Clone size is given for some rows only: seen once, a few or many times, or a class if the clone is expanded.

v_gene	abundance	d_gene	j_gene	CDR3aa	CDR3nt
TRBV19	-	-	TRBJ1-2	CASSMLRPTGGYTF	TGTGCCAGTAGTATGCTCAGACCTACCGGTGGCTACACCTTC
TRBV2	once	-	TRBJ1-2	CASKTEDIKNYGYTF	TGTGCCAGCAAGACAGAGGATATCAAGAACTATGGCTACACCTTC
TRBV7-2	-	TRBD1	TRBJ1-5	CASSLVGGQGREPQHF	TGTGCCAGCAGCTTAGTCGGGGGACAGGGGAGGGAGCCCCAGCATTTT
TRBV10-1	-	-	TRBJ1-3	CASSSDPLSGNTIYF	TGCGCCAGCAGTTCGGATCCCCTCTCTGGAAACACCATATATTTT
TRBV12-5	-	-	TRBJ2-3	CASGLPGPLTGSGTDTQYF	TGTGCTAGTGGTTTGCCCGGGCCGCTCACGGGTTCGGGCACAGATACGCAGTATTTT
TRBV11-2	-	-	TRBJ1-1	CASGRGAGTEAFF	TGTGCCAGCGGAAGGGGGGCTGGCACTGAAGCTTTCTTT
TRBV19	-	-	TRBJ1-2	CASTDGYYGYTF	TGTGCCAGTACCGACGGGTACTATGGCTACACCTTC
TRBV7-2	-	-	TRBJ2-3	CASRSTDTQYF	TGTGCCAGCAGGTCTACAGATACGCAGTATTTT
TRBV2	-	TRBD1	TRBJ1-3	CASSDSNQGANGNTIYF	TGTGCCAGCAGTGATAGTAACCAGGGGGCAAATGGAAACACCATATATTTT
TRBV19	-	TRBD1	TRBJ1-2	CASSSKTGKSYGYTF	TGTGCCAGTAGTTCGAAGACAGGGAAAAGCTATGGCTACACCTTC
TRBV6-5	-	TRBD2	TRBJ2-3	CASSSLREGTDTQYF	TGTGCCAGCAGTTCCCTAAGGGAGGGGACAGATACGCAGTATTTT
TRBV21-1	-	-	TRBJ2-7	CASSAHPGLAYYEQYF	TGTGCCAGCAGCGCGCACCCGGGACTAGCGTACTACGAGCAGTACTTC